These T cell receptor beta chains were read from a single sample in a study of T-cell reconstitution after alpha-beta-depleted transplantation in children. MiXCR, run by TCRdb on the PCR reads, gives a single entry per CDR3 protein. This sample carries roughly 500,000 distinct CDR3 sequences, roughly 10% of them seen once, and the ten largest clones take 2%. Specimen: PBMCs, collected before TCRalphabeta/CD19-depleted stem cell transplant. Every receptor here comes from a child aged 2-15 years with inherited bone marrow failure, due to receive a stem cell transplant. Each CDR3 is given without its conserved first and last residue. D genes are given only for firm matches.

ASSLHVDPSYNEQF	14	TRBV5-1	-	TRBJ2-1
ASEGGLAGEEQF	12	TRBV2	TRBD2	TRBJ2-1
ASSQELPDLAGGGTDTQY	18	TRBV4-3	TRBD2	TRBJ2-3
ASSPGTLNQPQH	12	TRBV2	-	TRBJ1-5
ASSQVSPYEQY	11	TRBV3-1	-	TRBJ2-7
ASSRPTGGSETQY	13	TRBV5-1	TRBD1	TRBJ2-5
ASSYSGAYEQF	11	TRBV6-6	-	TRBJ2-1
ASSSAGSTDTQY	12	TRBV5-1	TRBD2	TRBJ2-3
AISGARNARNEQF	13	TRBV10-3	-	TRBJ2-1
ASSPLAGMKGIQETQY	16	TRBV18	-	TRBJ2-5
ASSLAWDAYNEQY	13	TRBV12-3/TRBV12-4	-	TRBJ2-7
ASSLWSMENEQY	12	TRBV7-8	-	TRBJ2-7
ASSYQTGPDTQY	12	TRBV7-2	TRBD1	TRBJ2-3
SVWELGGYNEQF	12	TRBV29-1	-	TRBJ2-1
ASSLGAGQETQY	12	TRBV5-1	-	TRBJ2-5
ASSLGGGTQY	10	TRBV7-9	-	TRBJ2-3
AISGGQERWNTGELF	15	TRBV10-3	-	TRBJ2-2
ASRPTGGHGYEQF	13	TRBV4-3	TRBD2	TRBJ2-1
ASSFVSGLAGVSYNEQF	17	TRBV12-3/TRBV12-4	TRBD2	TRBJ2-1
ASSGGGTASYEQY	13	TRBV12-3/TRBV12-4	TRBD2	TRBJ2-7
SANSRDTQY	9	TRBV20-1	-	TRBJ2-3
ASSYPTKGTYSYEQY	15	TRBV6-2/TRBV6-3	-	TRBJ2-7
ASSQELDSNQPQH	13	TRBV3-1	-	TRBJ1-5
SVEVGFGANVLT	12	TRBV29-1	-	TRBJ2-6
ATSTLFWDSQETQY	14	TRBV15	TRBD1	TRBJ2-5
ASSLLQGSDIQY	12	TRBV27	-	TRBJ2-4
ASSRPGQGNTEAF	13	TRBV18	TRBD1	TRBJ1-1
SAFLAGLSGELF	12	TRBV20-1	-	TRBJ2-2
ASSPPTSGPYTDTQY	15	TRBV18	TRBD2	TRBJ2-3
ASSFGGSKNIQY	12	TRBV12-3/TRBV12-4	TRBD2	TRBJ2-4
ASSFTGDTQY	10	TRBV27	-	TRBJ2-3
ASSQPGRTGSGDEQY	15	TRBV4-1	-	TRBJ2-7
ASTGPGTGLYEQY	13	TRBV6-2/TRBV6-3	TRBD1	TRBJ2-7
AWSTEWWLADTDTQY	15	TRBV30	-	TRBJ2-3
SARTSGSTTDTQY	13	TRBV20-1	TRBD2	TRBJ2-3
ASSQVTGRLAGINEQF	16	TRBV4-3	TRBD2	TRBJ2-1
SVEDGFRESSYNEQF	15	TRBV29-1	-	TRBJ2-1
SVDREGTDTQY	11	TRBV29-1	TRBD2	TRBJ2-3
AISESTEGQTKAQY	14	TRBV10-3	-	TRBJ2-3
ATSRQGLPQF	10	TRBV15	-	TRBJ2-1
ASRRDRDAIY	10	TRBV5-1	TRBD1	TRBJ1-3
SAGRLAGGHEQY	12	TRBV20-1	TRBD2	TRBJ2-7
ASSLVGGLAEQF	12	TRBV7-2	TRBD2	TRBJ2-1
SGRTAKNTEAF	11	TRBV29-1	-	TRBJ1-1
ASSPGPAHTGELF	13	TRBV5-4	-	TRBJ2-2
ASSLSLPGELF	11	TRBV7-9	-	TRBJ2-2
SVGSFAGGVSYEQY	14	TRBV29-1	TRBD1	TRBJ2-7
ASSQGWWNEQY	11	TRBV3-1	-	TRBJ2-7
SARGYRGANTGELF	14	TRBV20-1	TRBD1	TRBJ2-2
ASSQIGLAEGHEQY	14	TRBV12-3/TRBV12-4	TRBD2	TRBJ2-7
SVEDGGRKGWEQY	13	TRBV29-1	-	TRBJ2-7
ASRRSNAGELF	11	TRBV12-3/TRBV12-4	-	TRBJ2-2
ASSQGVPYEQY	11	TRBV4-3	-	TRBJ2-7
ASSLRVAEGLAVHPSYEQY	19	TRBV5-6	TRBD2	TRBJ2-7